This record looks at one T cell receptor (beta chain) sequence and its context. Produced via immunoSEQ multiplex PCR; TCRdb's table is partial and in-frame only. Among fewer than 65,000 clones listed, over 90% were seen once. The sample belongs to a study of blood T cell repertoires in COVID-19. Looking at the study overall: T cells, B-cell-depleted T cells, or PBMCs provided the cDNA or gDNA that served as material.

V dropped 3 bases and J dropped 5 bases, with 13 bases sitting between them. The CDR3 contains 15 residues. CDR1 and CDR2 (germline): KGHDR, SFDVKD. Sequencing was carried out using peripheral blood. The chain links TRBV24-1 to TRBJ1-5; D possibly corresponds to TRBD1 (5 bases). This receptor was identified in a man aged 50 to 59 with acute or convalescent COVID-19. CDR3 protein: CATSDTRVGDQPQHF. The DNA for the CDR3 is TGTGCCACCAGTGATACCAGGGTAGGGGATCAGCCCCAGCATTTT.